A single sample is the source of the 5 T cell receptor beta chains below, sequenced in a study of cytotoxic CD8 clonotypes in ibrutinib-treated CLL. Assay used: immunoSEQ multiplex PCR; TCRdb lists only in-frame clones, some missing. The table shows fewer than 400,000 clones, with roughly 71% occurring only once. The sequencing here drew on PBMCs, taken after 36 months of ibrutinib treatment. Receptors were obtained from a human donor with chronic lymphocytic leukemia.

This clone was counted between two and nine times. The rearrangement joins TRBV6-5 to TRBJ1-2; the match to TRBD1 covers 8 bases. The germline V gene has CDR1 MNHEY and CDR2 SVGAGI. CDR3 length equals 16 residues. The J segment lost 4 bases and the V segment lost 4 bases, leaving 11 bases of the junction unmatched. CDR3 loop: CASSLSSGTGFYGYTF. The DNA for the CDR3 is TGTGCCAGCAGTTTGAGTTCCGGGACAGGATTCTATGGCTACACCTTC.

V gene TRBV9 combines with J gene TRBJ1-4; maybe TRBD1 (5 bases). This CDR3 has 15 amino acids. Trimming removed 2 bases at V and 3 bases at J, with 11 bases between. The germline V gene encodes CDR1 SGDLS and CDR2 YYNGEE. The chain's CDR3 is CASSVKGVANEKLFF. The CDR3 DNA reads TGTGCCAGCAGCGTGAAAGGGGTAGCTAATGAAAAACTGTTTTTT.

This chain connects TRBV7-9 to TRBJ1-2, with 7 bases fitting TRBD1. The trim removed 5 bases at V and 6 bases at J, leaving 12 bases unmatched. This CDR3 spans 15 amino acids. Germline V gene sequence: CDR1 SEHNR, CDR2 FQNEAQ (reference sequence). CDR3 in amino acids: CASSGQRDRGDGYTF. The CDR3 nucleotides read TGTGCCAGCAGCGGGCAACGGGACAGAGGCGATGGCTACACCTTC.

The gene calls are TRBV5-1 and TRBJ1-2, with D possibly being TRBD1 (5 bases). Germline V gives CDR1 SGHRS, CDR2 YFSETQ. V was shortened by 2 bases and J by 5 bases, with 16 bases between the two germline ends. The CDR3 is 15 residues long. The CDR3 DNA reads TGCGCCAGCAGCTTTTGGGACCGTACATGGTATGGCTACACCTTC. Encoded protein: CASSFWDRTWYGYTF. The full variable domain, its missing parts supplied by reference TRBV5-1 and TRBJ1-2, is KAGVTQTPRYLIKTRGQQVTLSCSPISGHRSVSWYQQTPGQGLQFLFEYFSETQRNKGNFPGRFSGRQFSNSRSEMNVSTLELGDSALYLCASSFWDRTWYGYTFGSGTRLTVV.

CDR3 DNA: TGTGCCAGCAGGTCCCCCGGGACGGGCTATGGCTACACCTTC. This gives the protein CASRSPGTGYGYTF. This chain joins TRBV28 and TRBJ1-2; D may be TRBD1 (5 bases). The V end lost 6 bases, the J end lost 4 bases, and 15 bases lay between the germline ends. The CDR3 is 14 residues long. The germline CDR1 and CDR2 sequences are MDHEN and SYDVKM.